This TCR beta chain was retrieved from a study of T-cell memory formation after mild COVID-19. TCRdb reprocessed the 5' RACE reads with MiXCR, giving one entry per CDR3 protein. The sample shows some 450,000 distinct CDR3 sequences, 15% to 20% of them seen only once. The germline V and J ends were trimmed by 4 bases and 3 bases, with 13 bases remaining between them. In germline, CDR1 is MNHEY, CDR2 SVGAGI. The CDR3 length is 14 residues. Input material: PBMCs or a T cell subset sorted from them (not recorded which). The chain links TRBV6-5 to TRBJ2-7, with a weak D call TRBD2 (6 bases). This sequence was found in an adult woman who had mild COVID-19 (a few samples of this study predate the infection). Cell type and time point are not known. The CDR3 DNA follows: TGTGCCAGCAGTTCCGCTAGCGCCAACTACGAGCAGTACTTC. It encodes CASSSASANYEQYF.